The rows below give T cell receptor beta chains drawn from one sample of a study of CD8+ T cells in alopecia areata. The method was immunoSEQ multiplex PCR; TCRdb's version includes in-frame clones alone and lacks a portion of them. In the table there are about 200,000 clones, 45% to 70% of which are singletons. Sequencing was performed on CD8+ T cells sorted from blood. The receptors stem from a human donor in good health. Both conserved end residues are part of each CDR3. D genes are given only for firm matches. Clone sizes are given selectively: once, few, many, or a class where the clone is expanded.

V: TRBV5-1; D: TRBD1; size: .; J: TRBJ1-2; CDR3: CASSLDLGQARGGYTF; DNA: TGCGCCAGCAGCTTGGACCTCGGACAGGCTAGGGGTGGCTACACCTTC
V: TRBV30; D: .; size: .; J: TRBJ2-7; CDR3: CAWRGDNEQYF; DNA: TGTGCCTGGAGGGGTGACAACGAGCAGTACTTC
V: TRBV25-1; D: TRBD2; size: .; J: TRBJ2-7; CDR3: CASGGGEQYF; DNA: TGTGCCAGCGGGGGAGGGGAGCAGTACTTC
V: TRBV7-9; D: TRBD2; size: few; J: TRBJ2-3; CDR3: CASIPSGAFTDTQYF; DNA: TGTGCCAGCATCCCTAGCGGGGCTTTCACAGATACGCAGTATTTT
V: TRBV5-1; D: .; size: .; J: TRBJ1-2; CDR3: CASSLDRGYTF; DNA: TGCGCCAGCAGCTTGGATCGCGGCTACACCTTC
V: TRBV25-1; D: .; size: .; J: TRBJ1-3; CDR3: CASRGFPSGNTIYF; DNA: TGTGCCAGCAGAGGATTCCCGTCTGGAAACACCATATATTTT
V: TRBV7-9; D: .; size: .; J: TRBJ2-1; CDR3: CASPHRETDEQFF; DNA: TGTGCCAGCCCACACCGGGAAACGGATGAGCAGTTCTTC
V: TRBV10-3; D: .; size: few; J: TRBJ2-7; CDR3: CAIGVNRGEEQYF; DNA: TGTGCCATCGGAGTGAATAGGGGGGAAGAGCAGTACTTC
V: TRBV28; D: TRBD2; size: once; J: TRBJ2-1; CDR3: CASSLAGGPDEQFF; DNA: TGTGCCAGCAGCTTAGCGGGGGGGCCGGATGAGCAGTTCTTC
V: TRBV11-2; D: TRBD1; size: .; J: TRBJ2-5; CDR3: CASSLDRDSWETQYF; DNA: TGTGCCAGCAGCTTAGATAGGGACAGTTGGGAGACCCAGTACTTC
V: TRBV11-3; D: .; size: .; J: TRBJ2-5; CDR3: CASSRRWGETQYF; DNA: TGTGCCAGCAGTCGAAGATGGGGGGAGACCCAGTACTTC
V: TRBV7-9; D: .; size: .; J: TRBJ2-6; CDR3: CASSGTGNPGANVLTF; DNA: TGTGCCAGCAGTGGTACAGGGAACCCTGGGGCCAACGTCCTGACTTTC
V: TRBV29-1; D: .; size: .; J: TRBJ1-1; CDR3: CSVAQGLSTEAFF; DNA: TGCAGCGTTGCACAGGGCTTGAGCACTGAAGCTTTCTTT
V: TRBV9; D: .; size: .; J: TRBJ2-7; CDR3: CASSVSGGSYEQYF; DNA: TGTGCCAGCAGCGTATCCGGGGGCTCCTACGAGCAGTACTTC
V: TRBV5-6; D: TRBD2; size: .; J: TRBJ2-1; CDR3: CASSNPRGGANEQFF; DNA: TGTGCCAGCAGCAACCCTCGCGGGGGGGCGAATGAGCAGTTCTTC
V: TRBV9; D: .; size: once; J: TRBJ1-1; CDR3: CASSVVYTEAFF; DNA: TGTGCCAGCAGCGTAGTCTACACTGAAGCTTTCTTT
V: TRBV25-1; D: .; size: few; J: TRBJ1-1; CDR3: CASSVGEVTEAFF; DNA: TGTGCCAGCAGTGTAGGGGAGGTCACTGAAGCTTTCTTT
V: TRBV29-1; D: .; size: .; J: TRBJ2-7; CDR3: CSVGRQASSYEQYF; DNA: TGCAGCGTTGGACGACAGGCTAGCTCCTACGAGCAGTACTTC
V: TRBV15; D: .; size: few; J: TRBJ2-2; CDR3: CATSRESGTGELFF; DNA: TGTGCCACCAGCAGAGAATCGGGTACCGGGGAGCTGTTTTTT
V: TRBV25-1; D: .; size: .; J: TRBJ2-1; CDR3: CASSEGPREFF; DNA: TGTGCCAGCAGTGAAGGACCGAGGGAGTTCTTC
V: TRBV9; D: .; size: .; J: TRBJ1-1; CDR3: CASSSTGQLNTEAFF; DNA: TGTGCCAGCAGCTCAACAGGACAGTTGAACACTGAAGCTTTCTTT
V: TRBV29-1; D: TRBD2; size: .; J: TRBJ2-7; CDR3: CSVETSGLSYEQYF; DNA: TGCAGCGTTGAGACTAGCGGGCTCTCCTACGAGCAGTACTTC
V: TRBV7-8; D: .; size: .; J: TRBJ1-5; CDR3: CASSPRYGRYQPQHF; DNA: TGTGCCAGCAGCCCAAGATACGGGAGGTATCAGCCCCAGCATTTT
V: TRBV7-9; D: TRBD1; size: .; J: TRBJ1-3; CDR3: CASSWGTGGPGNTIYF; DNA: TGTGCCAGCAGCTGGGGGACAGGGGGTCCTGGAAACACCATATATTTT
V: TRBV5-4; D: .; size: .; J: TRBJ2-1; CDR3: CASNGEGRAYNEQFF; DNA: TGTGCCAGCAACGGGGAAGGGAGAGCCTACAATGAGCAGTTCTTC
V: TRBV27; D: .; size: .; J: TRBJ1-5; CDR3: CASSSRDGLWPQHF; DNA: TGTGCCAGCAGTTCCCGGGACGGTCTCTGGCCCCAGCATTTT
V: TRBV7-9; D: .; size: few; J: TRBJ1-1; CDR3: CASSLAKQGPEAFF; DNA: TGTGCCAGCAGCTTAGCGAAACAGGGACCTGAAGCTTTCTTT
V: TRBV29-1; D: .; size: .; J: TRBJ2-4; CDR3: CSVGGGLDIDIQYF; DNA: TGCAGCGTCGGGGGTGGGTTGGATATTGACATTCAGTACTTC
V: TRBV30; D: .; size: once; J: TRBJ1-1; CDR3: CAWSPGGPRNTEAFF; DNA: TGTGCCTGGAGCCCCGGGGGGCCCAGGAACACTGAAGCTTTCTTT
V: TRBV28; D: TRBD1; size: few; J: TRBJ1-4; CDR3: CASSPRQGAVEKLFF; DNA: TGTGCCAGCAGCCCACGACAGGGGGCTGTAGAAAAACTGTTTTTT
V: TRBV15; D: .; size: .; J: TRBJ2-7; CDR3: CATSRGAVYEQYF; DNA: TGTGCCACCAGCAGAGGTGCAGTCTACGAGCAGTACTTC
V: TRBV5-1; D: TRBD1; size: .; J: TRBJ2-6; CDR3: CASSLTGGQLSGANVLTF; DNA: TGCGCCAGCAGCTTGACAGGGGGACAACTCTCTGGGGCCAACGTCCTGACTTTC
V: TRBV27; D: .; size: .; J: TRBJ1-2; CDR3: CASSQERTGGVLGYTF; DNA: TGTGCCAGCAGTCAAGAGAGGACCGGAGGGGTTCTTGGCTACACCTTC
V: TRBV19; D: .; size: few; J: TRBJ1-5; CDR3: CASSMAGVNQPQHF; DNA: TGTGCCAGTAGTATGGCAGGGGTGAATCAGCCCCAGCATTTT
V: TRBV27; D: .; size: .; J: TRBJ2-7; CDR3: CASSWGPDYEQYF; DNA: TGTGCCAGCAGTTGGGGTCCTGACTACGAGCAGTACTTC
V: TRBV25-1; D: TRBD2; size: once; J: TRBJ2-1; CDR3: CASSFGGGSNEQFF; DNA: TGTGCCAGCAGTTTCGGGGGGGGTAGCAATGAGCAGTTCTTC
V: TRBV6-5; D: .; size: .; J: TRBJ2-7; CDR3: CASSFGDLSVEQYF; DNA: TGTGCCAGCAGTTTCGGGGACCTGTCGGTCGAGCAGTACTTC
V: TRBV5-4; D: TRBD1; size: .; J: TRBJ2-6; CDR3: CASSLVQGAPGANVLTF; DNA: TGTGCCAGCAGCTTGGTCCAGGGGGCGCCCGGGGCCAACGTCCTGACTTTC
V: TRBV29-1; D: .; size: few; J: TRBJ1-2; CDR3: CSVRDSSNYGYTF; DNA: TGCAGCGTTCGAGACTCCTCTAACTATGGCTACACCTTC
V: TRBV13; D: .; size: .; J: TRBJ2-7; CDR3: CASSFDLGPSPEQYF; DNA: TGTGCCAGCAGTTTCGACCTGGGGCCTTCACCCGAGCAGTACTTC
V: TRBV6-4; D: .; size: .; J: TRBJ1-1; CDR3: CASSVGTNTEAFF; DNA: TGTGCCAGCAGTGTAGGAACTAACACTGAAGCTTTCTTT
V: TRBV9; D: TRBD1; size: .; J: TRBJ1-5; CDR3: CASSPTGTGYQPQHF; DNA: TGTGCCAGCAGCCCCACCGGGACAGGGTATCAGCCCCAGCATTTT
V: TRBV27; D: TRBD1; size: .; J: TRBJ1-2; CDR3: CASSRQGGFYGYTF; DNA: TGTGCCAGCAGTCGACAGGGCGGTTTCTATGGCTACACCTTC
V: TRBV28; D: .; size: .; J: TRBJ2-3; CDR3: CASSYPSCCSTDTQYF; DNA: TGTGCCAGCAGTTACCCTTCGTGTTGTAGCACAGATACGCAGTATTTT
V: TRBV5-6; D: .; size: few; J: TRBJ2-7; CDR3: CASSGTGTISYEQYF; DNA: TGTGCCAGCAGCGGTACCGGGACAATCTCCTACGAGCAGTACTTC
V: TRBV4-2; D: TRBD1; size: .; J: TRBJ1-2; CDR3: CASSQTGENYGYTF; DNA: TGTGCCAGCAGCCAGACAGGGGAAAACTATGGCTACACCTTC
V: TRBV15; D: .; size: .; J: TRBJ1-1; CDR3: CATSRGEHTEAFF; DNA: TGTGCCACCAGCAGAGGCGAACACACTGAAGCTTTCTTT
V: TRBV7-9; D: .; size: few; J: TRBJ2-1; CDR3: CASSYSRGYDNEQFF; DNA: TGTGCCAGCAGTTACTCCAGGGGTTATGACAATGAGCAGTTCTTC
V: TRBV6-5; D: .; size: .; J: TRBJ2-5; CDR3: CASSYEGLPQETQYF; DNA: TGTGCCAGCAGTTATGAGGGACTCCCTCAGGAGACCCAGTACTTC
V: TRBV28; D: .; size: .; J: TRBJ1-2; CDR3: CASSLARRNYGYTF; DNA: TGTGCCAGCAGTTTAGCTCGCCGTAACTATGGCTACACCTTC
V: TRBV19; D: .; size: .; J: TRBJ1-2; CDR3: CASSIPSGANGYTF; DNA: TGTGCCAGTAGTATCCCTTCAGGGGCAAATGGCTACACCTTC
V: TRBV7-9; D: .; size: few; J: TRBJ2-5; CDR3: CASSLVEETQYF; DNA: TGTGCCAGCAGCTTAGTCGAGGAGACCCAGTACTTC
V: TRBV5-6; D: .; size: few; J: TRBJ2-6; CDR3: CASSLGPGSGANVLTF; DNA: TGTGCCAGCAGCTTGGGCCCGGGGAGTGGGGCCAACGTCCTGACTTTC
V: TRBV7-9; D: TRBD1; size: .; J: TRBJ2-7; CDR3: CASSGDRVAIYEQYF; DNA: TGTGCCAGCAGCGGGGACAGGGTGGCTATCTACGAGCAGTACTTC
V: TRBV13; D: .; size: few; J: TRBJ2-3; CDR3: CATRRGSTDTQYF; DNA: TGTGCCACACGAAGGGGGAGCACAGATACGCAGTATTTT
V: TRBV27; D: TRBD1; size: .; J: TRBJ2-7; CDR3: CASSTAGQGLYEQYF; DNA: TGTGCCAGCAGTACCGCGGGACAGGGACTATACGAGCAGTACTTC
V: TRBV4-1; D: .; size: .; J: TRBJ1-3; CDR3: CASSPDGSGNTIYF; DNA: TGCGCCAGCAGCCCGGACGGCTCTGGAAACACCATATATTTT